These 23 T cell receptor beta chains were sequenced from one sample in a study of shared clonotypes between healthy human individuals. Sequencing was performed with immunoSEQ multiplex PCR; in TCRdb, only in-frame clones are kept and a portion is missing. The table shows a few hundred thousand clones, with approximately 96% occurring only once. Sequenced material: memory CD8+ T cells sorted from blood. Regarding subset: CD45RO+ cells pooled with CCR7-negative TemRA cells. The source of these receptors is a man aged 30 to 39 in good health.

The chain employs TRBV2 and TRBJ1-1, with D uncertain. With 7 bases removed from V and 2 bases from J, the gap between germline ends came to 11 bases. CDR1 is SNHLY and CDR2 is FYNNEI in the germline V gene. The length of the CDR3 is 13 residues. The CDR3 here is CASMVRKNTEAFF. CDR3 nucleotides: TGTGCCAGCATGGTTAGGAAAAACACTGAAGCTTTCTTT.

The chain combines TRBV12-2 with TRBJ1-5. TRBV12-2 is deemed a pseudogene. CDR3 length: 18 amino acids. CDR3 loop: CASRFDMWGRTADQPQHF. CDR3 nucleotide sequence: TGTGCAAGTCGCTTTGATATGTGGGGAAGGACGGCCGACCAACCCCAGCATTTT.

In the case of this clone: This sample also contains other DNA sequences that code for the same CDR3. The rearrangement links TRBV30 to TRBJ2-5, with D perhaps matching TRBD1 (5 bases). CDR3 length: 11 amino acids. Deletions cut 1 base from V and 5 bases from J, with 5 bases between. The germline CDR1 and CDR2 sequences are GTSNPN and SVGIG (reference sequence). The CDR3 reads CAWSAGETQYF. CDR3 bases: TGTGCCTGGAGTGCAGGGGAGACCCAGTACTTC.

The gene calls are TRBV28 and TRBJ2-1; D gene ambiguous. The CDR3 length is 13 residues. V lost 3 bases and J 12 bases, leaving 15 bases between the germline ends. In germline, CDR1 is MDHEN, CDR2 SYDVKM. DNA of the CDR3: TGTGCCAGCAGTTTTCCGACTGCGCCCGGGCAGTTCTTC. It codes for CASSFPTAPGQFF.

Regarding this clone: Other DNA sequences in this sample translate to the same CDR3. This chain joins TRBV15 and TRBJ1-1; D gene unclear. Trimming removed 1 base from V and 0 bases from J, with 3 bases in between. Germline V gene data show CDR1 as LNHNV and CDR2 as YYDKDF (reference sequence). CDR3 size: 13 residues. CDR3 sequence reads: CATSRGLNTEAFF. The CDR3 DNA reads TGTGCCACCAGCAGAGGGTTGAACACTGAAGCTTTCTTT.

The chain combines TRBV5-1 with TRBJ2-3, with 9 bases lining up with TRBD2. Germline V gene sequence: CDR1 SGHRS, CDR2 YFSETQ. Trimming cost V 4 bases and J 4 bases; bases outside gene matches: 4. This CDR3 region has 14 residues. The CDR3 loop is CASSRTSVPDTQYF. The CDR3 coding sequence is TGCGCCAGCAGCCGGACTAGCGTTCCAGATACGCAGTATTTT.

This chain joins TRBV14 and TRBJ2-7; maybe TRBD2 (6 bases). Trimming pared 2 bases from V and 3 bases from J, leaving 11 bases between. The CDR3 is 14 residues long. Germline V gene data show CDR1 as SGHDN and CDR2 as FVKESK. The CDR3 DNA reads TGTGCCAGCAGCCAATTAGACGGGAGCTACGAGCAGTACTTC. Translating it yields CASSQLDGSYEQYF.

For this clone: This CDR3 is also generated by other DNA sequences in the sample. This rearrangement joins TRBV10-3 to TRBJ2-2; 8 nucleotides match TRBD1. After removal of 4 bases from V and 5 bases from J, the junction contained 0 bases not matched to a gene. There are 13 residues in the CDR3. Germline CDR1 ENHRY, CDR2 SYGVKD. CDR3 protein: CAISGTGTGELFF. In nucleotides, the CDR3 is TGTGCCATCAGTGGGACAGGGACCGGGGAGCTGTTTTTT.

The V and J genes are TRBV4-1 and TRBJ1-5; unclear D gene. Germline V gene data show CDR1 as MGHRA and CDR2 as YSYEKL. The CDR3 runs to 13 residues. Trimming removed 2 bases at V and 6 bases at J, with 8 bases between. DNA of the CDR3: TGCGCCAGCAGCCAAAGAGGCGGTCAGCCCCAGCATTTT. It encodes CASSQRGGQPQHF.

CDR3 loop: CASSLTGTEGEKLFF. CDR3 nucleotide sequence: TGTGCCAGCTCGCTAACCGGGACAGAGGGGGAAAAACTGTTTTTT. This chain joins TRBV18 and TRBJ1-4, with 7 nucleotides matching TRBD1. The CDR3 consists of 15 residues. J gave up 8 bases and V 6 bases, and 12 bases lay outside the gene matches. The V gene's germline CDR1 is KGHSH and CDR2 LQKENI.

This sequence joins TRBV5-6 and TRBJ1-5, with D maybe TRBD1 (6 bases). This CDR3 comprises 18 residues. Trimming stripped 1 base from V and 0 bases from J, with 17 bases between. The V gene's germline CDR1 is SGHDT and CDR2 YYEEEE. CDR3 residues: CASSLWGGHYYSNQPQHF. In nucleotides, the CDR3 is TGTGCCAGCAGCTTGTGGGGGGGCCATTATTATAGCAATCAGCCCCAGCATTTT.

This sequence joins TRBV28 and TRBJ2-4, with D tentatively TRBD1 or TRBD2 (5 bases each). The V and J ends lost 3 bases and 0 bases respectively, with 12 bases between them. Germline CDR1 MDHEN, CDR2 SYDVKM. The CDR3 sequence is 16 residues long. The CDR3 protein is CASSFTRGQAKNIQYF. In DNA, the CDR3 is TGTGCCAGCAGTTTTACGAGGGGTCAAGCCAAAAACATTCAGTACTTC.

The chain employs TRBV7-8 and TRBJ1-4; D is unresolved. Germline CDR1 is SGHVS and CDR2 is FQNEAQ. The CDR3 consists of 17 residues. Trimming removed 2 bases from V and 7 bases from J, with 20 bases in between. In DNA, the CDR3 is TGTGCCAGCAGCTTATTGGGCGGGCAACCCGGTTCTGAAAAACTGTTTTTT. Amino acid sequence: CASSLLGGQPGSEKLFF.

This sequence joins TRBV9 and TRBJ2-3, with D unclear. This CDR3 comprises 14 residues. The germline V and J ends were trimmed by 1 base and 2 bases, with 8 bases remaining between them. Germline values: CDR1 SGDLS, CDR2 YYNGEE. The DNA of the CDR3 is TGTGCCAGCAGCGTAAAAGGGTACACAGATACGCAGTATTTT. It translates to CASSVKGYTDTQYF.

The V call is TRBV10-3, the J call TRBJ1-1; 7 nucleotides agree with TRBD1. CDR3 length: 13 amino acids. V was clipped by 3 bases and J by 4 bases; unmatched bases: 2. The germline V gene has CDR1 ENHRY and CDR2 SYGVKD. CDR3 residues: CAISEPGGTEAFF. The CDR3 coding sequence is TGTGCCATCAGTGAACCAGGGGGCACTGAAGCTTTCTTT.

This rearrangement joins TRBV13 to TRBJ1-5; D is unresolved. Trimming stripped 3 bases from V and 4 bases from J, with 10 bases between. Looked up from germline, CDR1 is PRHDT and CDR2 is FYEKMQ (reference sequence). The CDR3 spans 14 residues. CDR3 in DNA: TGTGCCAGCAGCTTGGGCTCTTTAAATCAGCCCCAGCATTTT. This encodes CASSLGSLNQPQHF.

V is TRBV5-8 and J is TRBJ2-6; D is unresolved. V was clipped by 0 bases and J by 4 bases, with 5 bases between them. CDR3 length equals 14 residues. CDR1 and CDR2 (germline): SGHTS, YDEGEE. The CDR3: CASSLVAGANVLTF. CDR3 sequence (DNA): TGTGCCAGCAGCTTGGTCGCCGGGGCCAACGTCCTGACTTTC.

The chain uses TRBV30 and TRBJ2-2; 9 bases agree with TRBD1. The CDR3 loop spans 16 amino acids. From germline, CDR1 is GTSNPN and CDR2 SVGIG (reference sequence). V trimming: 1 base; J trimming: 1 base; junction bases outside the gene matches: 4. CDR3 coding DNA: TGTGCCTGGAGTGGGGACAGGGCCGAGAACACCGGGGAGCTGTTTTTT. This codes for CAWSGDRAENTGELFF.

This chain connects TRBV5-1 to TRBJ2-7, with D possibly TRBD1 on 6 matching bases. The V gene's germline CDR1 is SGHRS and CDR2 YFSETQ. V lost 0 bases and J lost 2, with 9 bases in between. The CDR3 is made up of 14 amino acids. CDR3 loop: CASSLAGAPYEQYF. CDR3 nucleotides: TGCGCCAGCAGCTTGGCAGGGGCGCCCTACGAGCAGTACTTC.

The rearrangement uses TRBV18 and TRBJ2-2; possible D gene TRBD1, 6 bases. CDR3 length: 12 amino acids. Germline CDR1 KGHSH, CDR2 LQKENI. V was trimmed by 4 bases and J by 6 bases, leaving 6 bases between them. CDR3 sequence reads: CASSQGAGELFF. CDR3 DNA sequence: TGTGCCAGCTCACAGGGGGCCGGGGAGCTGTTTTTT.

V gene TRBV6-6 combines with J gene TRBJ1-6; TRBD1 matches at 8 bases. From germline, CDR1 is MNHNY and CDR2 SVGAGI (reference sequence). V was clipped by 8 bases and J by 9 bases; unmatched bases: 15. CDR3 length equals 16 residues. CDR3 amino acids: CASSIGGTGVFSPLHF. Here the CDR3 DNA reads TGTGCCAGCTCCATCGGCGGGACAGGCGTTTTTTCACCCCTCCACTTT.

J is TRBJ2-6 and V is TRBV28; 7 positions agree with TRBD1. The CDR3 loop spans 19 amino acids. V shed 6 bases and J 1 base; nucleotides not matched to a gene: 15. CDR1 MDHEN and CDR2 SYDVKM come from the germline V gene. CDR3 residues: CASSAIGDSKYSGANVLTF. The CDR3 DNA reads TGTGCCAGCAGCGCTATCGGGGACAGCAAATATTCTGGGGCCAACGTCCTGACTTTC. The full variable domain, completed using reference TRBV28 and TRBJ2-6, is DVKVTQSSRYLVKRTGEKVFLECVQDMDHENMFWYRQDPGLGLRLIYFSYDVKMKEKGDIPEGYSVSREKKERFSLILESASTNQTSMYLCASSAIGDSKYSGANVLTFGAGSRLTVL.

This chain joins TRBV7-2 and TRBJ2-7; the match to TRBD2 covers 14 bases. V gave up 5 bases and J gave up 6 bases; unmatched junction bases: 6. There are 15 residues in the CDR3. Germline V CDR1 and CDR2: SGHTA, FQGNSA. In DNA, the CDR3 is TGTGCCAGCAGCCTTACAGGGACTAGCGGGAGCGAGCAGTACTTC. It codes for CASSLTGTSGSEQYF. Complete variable domain (other parts from reference TRBV7-2 and TRBJ2-7): GAGVSQSPSNKVTEKGKDVELRCDPISGHTALYWYRQSLGQGLEFLIYFQGNSAPDKSGLPSDRFSAERTGGSVSTLTIQRTQQEDSAVYLCASSLTGTSGSEQYFGPGTRLTVT.